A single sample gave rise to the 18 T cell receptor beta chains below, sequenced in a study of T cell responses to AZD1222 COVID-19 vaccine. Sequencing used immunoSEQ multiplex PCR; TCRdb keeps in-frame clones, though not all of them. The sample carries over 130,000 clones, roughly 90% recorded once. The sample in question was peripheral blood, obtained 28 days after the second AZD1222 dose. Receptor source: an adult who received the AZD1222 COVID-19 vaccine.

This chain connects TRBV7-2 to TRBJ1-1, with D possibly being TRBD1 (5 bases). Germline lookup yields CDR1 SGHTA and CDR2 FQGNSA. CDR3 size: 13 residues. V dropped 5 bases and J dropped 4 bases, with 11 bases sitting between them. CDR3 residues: CASSTGRGTEAFF. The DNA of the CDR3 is TGTGCCAGCAGCACTGGAAGGGGCACTGAAGCTTTCTTT.

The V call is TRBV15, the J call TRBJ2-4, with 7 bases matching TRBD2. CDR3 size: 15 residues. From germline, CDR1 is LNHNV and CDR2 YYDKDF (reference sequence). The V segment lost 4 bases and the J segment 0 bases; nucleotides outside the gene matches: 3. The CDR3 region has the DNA TGTGCCACCAGCACCGGGAGGCTAGCCAAAAACATTCAGTACTTC. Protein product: CATSTGRLAKNIQYF.

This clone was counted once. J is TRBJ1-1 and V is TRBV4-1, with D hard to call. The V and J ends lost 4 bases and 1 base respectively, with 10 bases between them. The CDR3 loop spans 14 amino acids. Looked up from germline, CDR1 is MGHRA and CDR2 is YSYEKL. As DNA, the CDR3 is TGCGCCAGCAGCCCGGGGAAGAGGAACACTGAAGCTTTCTTT. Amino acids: CASSPGKRNTEAFF.

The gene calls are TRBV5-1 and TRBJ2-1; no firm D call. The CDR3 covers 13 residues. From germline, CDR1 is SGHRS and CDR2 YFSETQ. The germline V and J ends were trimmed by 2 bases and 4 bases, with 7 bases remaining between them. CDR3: CASSFADYNEQFF. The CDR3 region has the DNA TGCGCCAGCAGCTTCGCAGATTACAATGAGCAGTTCTTC.

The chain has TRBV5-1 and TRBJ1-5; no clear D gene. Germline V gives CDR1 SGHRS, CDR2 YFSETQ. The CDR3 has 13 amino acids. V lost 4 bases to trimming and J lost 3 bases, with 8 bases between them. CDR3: CASSLTVNQPQHF. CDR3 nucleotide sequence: TGCGCCAGCAGCCTGACGGTCAATCAGCCCCAGCATTTT.

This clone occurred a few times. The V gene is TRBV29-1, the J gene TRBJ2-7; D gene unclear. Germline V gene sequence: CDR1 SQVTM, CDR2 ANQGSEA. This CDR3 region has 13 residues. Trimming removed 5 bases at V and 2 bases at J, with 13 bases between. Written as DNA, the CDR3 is TGCAGCGTTAAGCCCGAGAGTCCCTACGAGCAGTACTTC. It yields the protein CSVKPESPYEQYF.

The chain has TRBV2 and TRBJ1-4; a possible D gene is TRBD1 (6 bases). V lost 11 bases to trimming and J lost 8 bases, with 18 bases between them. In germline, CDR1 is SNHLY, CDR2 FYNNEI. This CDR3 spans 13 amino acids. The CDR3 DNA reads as TGTGCCGGAAACAGGGTGAGGGAGGAAAAACTGTTTTTT. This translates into CAGNRVREEKLFF.

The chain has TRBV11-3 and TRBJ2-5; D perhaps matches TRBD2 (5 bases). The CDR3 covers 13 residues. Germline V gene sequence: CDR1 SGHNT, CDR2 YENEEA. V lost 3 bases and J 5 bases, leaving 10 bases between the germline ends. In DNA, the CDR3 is TGTGCCAGCAGCTTCGGGGTGGGGGAGACCCAGTACTTC. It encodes CASSFGVGETQYF.

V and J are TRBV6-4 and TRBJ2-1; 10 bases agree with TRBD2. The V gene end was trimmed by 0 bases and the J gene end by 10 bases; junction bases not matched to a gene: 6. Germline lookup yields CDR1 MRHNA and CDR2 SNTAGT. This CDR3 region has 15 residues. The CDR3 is CASSDSGASGSEQFF. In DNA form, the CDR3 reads TGTGCCAGCAGTGACTCGGGGGCTAGCGGGAGCGAGCAGTTCTTC.

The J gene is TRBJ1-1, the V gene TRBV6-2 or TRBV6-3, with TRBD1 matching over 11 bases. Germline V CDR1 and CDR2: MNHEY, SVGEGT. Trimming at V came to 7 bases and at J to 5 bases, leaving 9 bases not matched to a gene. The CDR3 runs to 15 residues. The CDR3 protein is CASTPGTGGGTEAFF. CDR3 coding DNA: TGTGCCAGCACCCCCGGGACAGGGGGGGGGACTGAAGCTTTCTTT.

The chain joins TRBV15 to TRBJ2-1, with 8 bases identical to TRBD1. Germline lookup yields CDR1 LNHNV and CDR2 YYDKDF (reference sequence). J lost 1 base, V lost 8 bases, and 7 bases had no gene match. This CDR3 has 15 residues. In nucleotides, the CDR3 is TGTGCCACCGCGACAGGGGCACTATCCTACAATGAGCAGTTCTTC. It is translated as CATATGALSYNEQFF. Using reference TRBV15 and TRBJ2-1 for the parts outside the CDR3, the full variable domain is DAMVIQNPRYQVTQFGKPVTLSCSQTLNHNVMYWYQQKSSQAPKLLFHYYDKDFNNEADTPDNFQSRRPNTSFCFLDIRSPGLGDTAMYLCATATGALSYNEQFFGPGTRLTVL.

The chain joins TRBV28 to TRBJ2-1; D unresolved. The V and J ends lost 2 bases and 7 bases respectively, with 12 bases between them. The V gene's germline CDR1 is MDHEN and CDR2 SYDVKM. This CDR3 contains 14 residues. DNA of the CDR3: TGTGCCAGCAGTTTACTGCCCGGAGTGAATGAGCAGTTCTTC. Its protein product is CASSLLPGVNEQFF.

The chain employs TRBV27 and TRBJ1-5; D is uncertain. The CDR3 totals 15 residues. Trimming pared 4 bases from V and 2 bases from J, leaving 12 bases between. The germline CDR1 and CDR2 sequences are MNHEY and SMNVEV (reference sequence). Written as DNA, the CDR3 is TGTGCCAGCAGTTCCCAGCCTGAGGGCAATCAGCCCCAGCATTTT. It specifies CASSSQPEGNQPQHF.

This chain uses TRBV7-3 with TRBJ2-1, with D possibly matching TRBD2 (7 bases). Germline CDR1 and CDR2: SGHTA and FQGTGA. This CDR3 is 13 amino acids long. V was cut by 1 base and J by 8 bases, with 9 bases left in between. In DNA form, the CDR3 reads TGTGCCAGCAGCTTAATAGGGGGGGATGAGCAGTTCTTC. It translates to CASSLIGGDEQFF.

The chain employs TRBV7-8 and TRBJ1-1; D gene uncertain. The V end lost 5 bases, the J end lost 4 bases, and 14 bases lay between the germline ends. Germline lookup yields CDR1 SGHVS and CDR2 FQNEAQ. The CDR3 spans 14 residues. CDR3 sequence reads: CASSPGSYGTEAFF. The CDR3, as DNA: TGTGCCAGCAGCCCGGGGTCCTACGGCACTGAAGCTTTCTTT.

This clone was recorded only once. Here the CDR3 reads CASRFEGQGSGYTF. The DNA of the CDR3 is TGTGCCAGCCGATTCGAGGGACAGGGTAGCGGCTACACCTTC. The chain is built from TRBV2 and TRBJ1-2; 9 bases are a match to TRBD1. This CDR3 is 14 amino acids long. Trimming at V came to 8 bases and at J to 8 bases, leaving 12 bases not matched to a gene. Germline V CDR1 and CDR2: SNHLY, FYNNEI.

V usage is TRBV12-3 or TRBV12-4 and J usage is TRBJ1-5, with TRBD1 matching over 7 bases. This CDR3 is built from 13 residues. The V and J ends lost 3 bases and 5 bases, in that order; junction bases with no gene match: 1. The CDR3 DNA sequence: TGTGCCAGCAGTTTTACAGGGGATCAGCCCCAGCATTTT. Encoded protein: CASSFTGDQPQHF.

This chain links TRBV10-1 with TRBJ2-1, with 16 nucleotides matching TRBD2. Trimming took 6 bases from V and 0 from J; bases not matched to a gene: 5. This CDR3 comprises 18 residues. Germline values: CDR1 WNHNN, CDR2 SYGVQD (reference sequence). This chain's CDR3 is CASSPGLAGGSSYNEQFF. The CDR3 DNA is TGCGCCAGCAGCCCGGGACTAGCGGGGGGGAGCTCCTACAATGAGCAGTTCTTC.